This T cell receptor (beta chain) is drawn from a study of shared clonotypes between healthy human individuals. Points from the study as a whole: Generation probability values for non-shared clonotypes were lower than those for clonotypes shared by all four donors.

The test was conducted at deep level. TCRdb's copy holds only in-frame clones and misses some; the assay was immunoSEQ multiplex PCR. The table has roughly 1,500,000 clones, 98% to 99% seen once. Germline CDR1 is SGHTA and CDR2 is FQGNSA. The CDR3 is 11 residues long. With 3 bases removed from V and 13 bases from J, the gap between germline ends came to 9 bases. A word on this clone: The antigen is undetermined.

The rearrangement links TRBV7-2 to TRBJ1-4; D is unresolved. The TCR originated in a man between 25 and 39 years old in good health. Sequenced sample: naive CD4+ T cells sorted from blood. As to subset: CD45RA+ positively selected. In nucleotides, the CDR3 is TGTGCCAGCAGCTTGAACTCAAGACTGTTTTTT. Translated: CASSLNSRLFF.